What follows are 25 T cell receptor beta chains derived from one specimen sequenced in a study of identical twins. TCRdb re-analysed the 5' RACE reads in MiXCR, keeping a single row per CDR3 protein. This table has 200,000 to 250,000 distinct CDR3 sequences, roughly 7% appearing once. The data also belong to a second study, concerning yellow fever vaccine responses in identical twins.

Specimen: memory (CD45RO+) T cells sorted from blood. The receptors were sampled from a woman aged 18-30 years in good health.

This clonotype was recorded a few times. This chain links TRBV12-3 or TRBV12-4 with TRBJ2-7; 7 nucleotides match TRBD2. The CDR3 is 13 residues long. V dropped 4 bases and J dropped 0; count of bases not matched to a gene: 0. The CDR3, as DNA: TGTGCCAGCAGTTGGGACTACTCCTACGAGCAGTACTTC. It is translated as CASSWDYSYEQYF.

This clonotype was counted at least ten times. The rearrangement links TRBV11-3 to TRBJ2-1; tentative D call: TRBD1 (6 bases). From germline, CDR1 is SGHNT and CDR2 YENEEA. The CDR3 spans 12 residues. V was trimmed by 1 base and J by 12 bases, leaving 10 bases between them. CDR3 in amino acids: CASSLAKTGQFF. CDR3 bases: TGTGCCAGCAGCTTAGCGAAGACAGGGCAGTTCTTC.

The chain has TRBV29-1 and TRBJ1-1, with D maybe TRBD1 (5 bases). The CDR3 spans 13 residues. Trimming stripped 7 bases from V and 0 bases from J, with 12 bases between. CDR1 SQVTM and CDR2 ANQGSEA come from the germline V gene. Written as DNA, the CDR3 is TGCAGCGCAAAACAGGATTTGAACACTGAAGCTTTCTTT. Translating gives CSAKQDLNTEAFF.

The rearrangement uses TRBV6-5 and TRBJ2-1; D tentatively fits TRBD1 or TRBD2 (5 bases each). This CDR3 region has 11 residues. Trimming stripped 6 bases from V and 9 bases from J, with 9 bases between. CDR1 MNHEY and CDR2 SVGAGI come from the germline V gene. The CDR3 DNA reads TGTGCCAGCAGCGAGGGGTTTGAGCAGTTCTTC. Protein sequence: CASSEGFEQFF.

This clonotype was picked up a small number of times. The chain links TRBV15 to TRBJ2-1; TRBD1 matches at 7 bases. The J segment lost 4 bases and the V segment lost 6 bases, leaving 6 bases of the junction unmatched. The CDR3 spans 14 residues. The germline V gene encodes CDR1 LNHNV and CDR2 YYDKDF (reference sequence). The CDR3 DNA sequence: TGTGCCACCAGACGAAACAGGGGTTACAATGAGCAGTTCTTC. Its translation: CATRRNRGYNEQFF.

This clonotype was counted ten times or more. The V gene is TRBV29-1, the J gene TRBJ2-1, with TRBD2 matching 7 bases. Trimming cost V 4 bases and J 5 bases; bases outside gene matches: 5. The CDR3 runs 13 residues. Looked up from germline, CDR1 is SQVTM and CDR2 is ANQGSEA. Here the CDR3 reads CSVGIAGNNEQFF. CDR3 DNA sequence: TGCAGCGTTGGAATAGCGGGCAACAATGAGCAGTTCTTC.

The chain recombines TRBV2 with TRBJ2-3; D unresolved. The CDR3 runs to 14 residues. Germline V gene data show CDR1 as SNHLY and CDR2 as FYNNEI. Trimming stripped 6 bases from V and 7 bases from J, with 17 bases between. The DNA of the CDR3 is TGTGCCAGCAGCCTCGGACGGTTCATGTATACGCAGTATTTT. It specifies CASSLGRFMYTQYF.

A note on this clonotype: It is likely a read error, because the conserved phenylalanine at the end of the CDR3 is missing. V is TRBV9 and J is TRBJ2-3, with D uncertain. There are 14 residues in the CDR3. The germline V and J ends were trimmed by 5 bases and 6 bases, with 16 bases remaining between them. Germline lookup yields CDR1 SGDLS and CDR2 YYNGEE. The CDR3 loop reads CASSFVPNTDTQYL. The CDR3 coding sequence is TGTGCCAGCAGTTTTGTTCCGAACACGGATACGCAGTATCTT.

This clonotype has at least ten counts. The gene calls are TRBV3-1 and TRBJ1-4; D gene uncertain. CDR1 LGHDT and CDR2 YNNKEL come from the germline V gene (reference sequence). V was shortened by 4 bases and J by 7 bases, with 16 bases between the two germline ends. The CDR3 spans 15 residues. CDR3: CASSPGAKGVEKLFF. CDR3 in DNA: TGTGCCAGCAGCCCGGGAGCCAAGGGTGTTGAAAAACTGTTTTTT.

CDR3 in amino acids: CASSLSRNYGYTF. Written as DNA, the CDR3 is TGTGCCAGCAGTTTAAGCAGGAACTATGGCTACACCTTC. This chain uses TRBV27 with TRBJ1-2, with D unclear. The CDR3 runs 13 residues. V dropped 2 bases and J dropped 2 bases, with 6 bases sitting between them. Germline V gene data show CDR1 as MNHEY and CDR2 as SMNVEV (reference sequence).

This clonotype has at least ten counts. This sequence joins TRBV11-2 and TRBJ2-7, with D possibly TRBD1 on 6 matching bases. V dropped 5 bases and J dropped 4 bases, with 18 bases sitting between them. This CDR3 spans 15 amino acids. CDR1 is SGHAT, CDR2 FQNNGV, per germline. The CDR3 is CASSPTPGVDYEQYF. In nucleotides, the CDR3 is TGTGCCAGCAGCCCCACCCCAGGGGTGGATTACGAGCAGTACTTC.

The chain couples TRBV29-1 to TRBJ2-3; tentative D call: TRBD1 (5 bases). The V gene's germline CDR1 is SQVTM and CDR2 ANQGSEA. The germline V and J ends were trimmed by 4 bases and 2 bases, with 10 bases remaining between them. CDR3 length equals 13 residues. CDR3 nucleotides: TGCAGCGTTGGACAGTTAACCACAGATACGCAGTATTTT. Encoded protein: CSVGQLTTDTQYF.

The V call is TRBV6-1, the J call TRBJ2-5; 7 bases line up with TRBD1. J gave up 4 bases and V 6 bases, and 5 bases lay outside the gene matches. The germline V gene has CDR1 MNHNS and CDR2 SASEGT. The CDR3 covers 13 residues. In nucleotides, the CDR3 is TGTGCCAGCAGCCGCGACAGGGTAGAGACCCAGTACTTC. Residues: CASSRDRVETQYF.

This clonotype appeared a few times. The chain couples TRBV28 to TRBJ1-1; possible D gene TRBD1, 5 bases. Germline V CDR1 and CDR2: MDHEN, SYDVKM. This CDR3 spans 15 amino acids. Trimming pared 7 bases from V and 0 bases from J, leaving 15 bases between. The CDR3 region has the DNA TGTGCCAGCACCCCTAACAGGCGCATGAACACTGAAGCTTTCTTT. Translated: CASTPNRRMNTEAFF.

This clonotype was counted many times. The rearrangement joins TRBV6-5 to TRBJ1-1; D possibly corresponds to TRBD1 (6 bases). V dropped 2 bases and J dropped 4 bases, with 17 bases sitting between them. Germline V gene lookup returns CDR1 MNHEY and CDR2 SVGAGI. The CDR3 length is 16 residues. The CDR3 loop reads CASSYPHRDIRTEAFF. The CDR3 bases are TGTGCCAGCAGTTACCCACACCGGGACATTCGCACTGAAGCTTTCTTT.

This clonotype has just a few counts. The chain combines TRBV7-9 with TRBJ2-7; possibly TRBD1 or TRBD2 for D (5 bases each). Between the trimmed V and J ends, which lost 3 bases and 4 bases, there was a span of 13 bases. Germline V gives CDR1 SEHNR, CDR2 FQNEAQ (reference sequence). This CDR3 is 14 amino acids long. The chain's CDR3 is CASSLGPPSYEQYF. The CDR3 coding sequence is TGTGCCAGCAGCTTGGGACCTCCCTCGTACGAGCAGTACTTC.

V is TRBV3-1 and J is TRBJ1-2; the D gene is possibly TRBD1 (5 bases). CDR1 and CDR2 (germline): LGHDT, YNNKEL (reference sequence). Trimming shortened V by 6 bases and J by 8 bases, and 22 bases separated the two germline ends. The CDR3 has 15 residues. The CDR3 here is CASRAIGDATGGYTF. The CDR3, as DNA: TGTGCCAGCAGGGCGATTGGGGACGCAACGGGCGGCTACACCTTC.

J is TRBJ2-7 and V is TRBV28, with TRBD1 matching 11 bases. V shed 7 bases and J 5 bases; nucleotides not matched to a gene: 7. CDR1 and CDR2 (germline): MDHEN, SYDVKM. The CDR3 totals 14 residues. CDR3 DNA: TGTGCCAGCACTGTCCCGGGACAGGGGGACGAGCAGTACTTC. Protein sequence: CASTVPGQGDEQYF. Variable domain in full (rest from reference TRBV28 and TRBJ2-7): DVKVTQSSRYLVKRTGEKVFLECVQDMDHENMFWYRQDPGLGLRLIYFSYDVKMKEKGDIPEGYSVSREKKERFSLILESASTNQTSMYLCASTVPGQGDEQYFGPGTRLTVT.

In its sample, this clonotype was seen many times. The chain employs TRBV20-1 and TRBJ2-3; 8 bases align to TRBD2. The ends lost 0 bases at V and 1 base at J; junction bases unmatched: 0. The germline gives CDR1 DFQATT, CDR2 SNEGSKA (reference sequence). The length of the CDR3 is 14 residues. The CDR3 sequence: CSARERGGTDTQYF. The CDR3 DNA is TGCAGTGCTAGAGAGCGGGGGGGCACAGATACGCAGTATTTT.

The V gene is TRBV5-1, the J gene TRBJ2-3; possibly TRBD1 for D (6 bases). The germline gives CDR1 SGHRS, CDR2 YFSETQ. This CDR3 is built from 15 residues. Trimming took 3 bases from V and 2 from J, leaving 13 bases between them. CDR3 protein: CASSWAGTITDTQYF. The CDR3 region has the DNA TGCGCCAGCAGCTGGGCCGGGACAATCACAGATACGCAGTATTTT.

There are many counts of this clonotype. This chain joins TRBV25-1 and TRBJ2-1; D perhaps matches TRBD1 (5 bases). Germline V lookup: CDR1 MGHDK, CDR2 SYGVNS. CDR3 length equals 16 residues. Trimming stripped 3 bases from V and 0 bases from J, with 12 bases between. CDR3 coding DNA: TGTGCCAGCAGTGACCACCTTAGGGGCTCCTACAATGAGCAGTTCTTC. As protein: CASSDHLRGSYNEQFF. Based on the CDR3 plus reference TRBV25-1 and TRBJ2-1, the full variable domain is EADIYQTPRYLVIGTGKKITLECSQTMGHDKMYWYQQDPGMELHLIHYSYGVNSTEKGDLSSESTVSRIRTEHFPLTLESARPSHTSQYLCASSDHLRGSYNEQFFGPGTRLTVL.

This clonotype was recorded at least ten times. CDR3 in amino acids: CASSQQGFGYTF. The CDR3 DNA reads as TGTGCCAGCAGCCAACAGGGGTTTGGCTACACCTTC. The chain links TRBV3-1 to TRBJ1-2; a weak D match, TRBD1 (6 bases). V was pared by 2 bases and J by 7 bases, with 8 bases between. The length of the CDR3 is 12 residues. Germline CDR1 reads LGHDT; CDR2 reads YNNKEL (reference sequence).

There are a few counts of this clonotype. DNA of the CDR3: TGTGCCAGCAGTTTATGGTTAGGGACTAGCGCAGCTAGTGAGCAGTTCTTC. It encodes CASSLWLGTSAASEQFF. This chain joins TRBV12-3 or TRBV12-4 and TRBJ2-1, with 10 nucleotides matching TRBD2. V was clipped by 2 bases and J by 9 bases; unmatched bases: 13. This CDR3 spans 17 amino acids.

This clonotype was recorded many times. The V gene is TRBV24-1, the J gene TRBJ1-5, with unresolved D. The V gene lost 7 bases and the J gene lost 1 base, with 7 bases spanning the gap. The germline CDR1 and CDR2 sequences are KGHDR and SFDVKD. This CDR3 is built from 13 residues. DNA for the CDR3: TGTGCCACCAGGGCCGCGAGCAATCAGCCCCAGCATTTT. This codes for CATRAASNQPQHF.

This clonotype was recorded a few times. V gene TRBV9 combines with J gene TRBJ1-2, with D maybe TRBD1 (6 bases). The V end lost 0 bases, the J end lost 8 bases, and 14 bases lay between the germline ends. Per germline, CDR1 SGDLS and CDR2 YYNGEE. The CDR3 has 14 residues. The CDR3 protein is CASSVGLQGAGYTF. Written as DNA, the CDR3 is TGTGCCAGCAGCGTAGGACTACAGGGTGCGGGCTACACCTTC. Full variable domain (rest looked up from reference TRBV9 and TRBJ1-2): DSGVTQTPKHLITATGQRVTLRCSPRSGDLSVYWYQQSLDQGLQFLIQYYNGEERAKGNILERFSAQQFPDLHSELNLSSLELGDSALYFCASSVGLQGAGYTFGSGTRLTVV.